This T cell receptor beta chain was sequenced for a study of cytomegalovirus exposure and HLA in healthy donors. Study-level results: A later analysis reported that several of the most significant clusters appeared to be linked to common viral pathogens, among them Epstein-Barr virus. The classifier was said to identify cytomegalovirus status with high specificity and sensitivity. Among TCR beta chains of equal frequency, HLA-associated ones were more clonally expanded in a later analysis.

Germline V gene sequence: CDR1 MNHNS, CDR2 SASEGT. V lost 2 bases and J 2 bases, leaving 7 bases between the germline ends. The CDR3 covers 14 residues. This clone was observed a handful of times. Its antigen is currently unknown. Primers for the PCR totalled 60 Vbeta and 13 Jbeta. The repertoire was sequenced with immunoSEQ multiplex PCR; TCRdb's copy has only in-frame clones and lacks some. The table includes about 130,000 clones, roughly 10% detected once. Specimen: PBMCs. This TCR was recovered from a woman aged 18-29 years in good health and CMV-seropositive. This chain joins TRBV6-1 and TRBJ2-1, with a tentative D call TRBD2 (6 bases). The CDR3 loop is CASSEWGAYNEQFF. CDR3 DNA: TGTGCCAGCAGTGAATGGGGGGCCTACAATGAGCAGTTCTTC.